This TCR beta chain was documented in a study of T cells in localized non-small cell lung cancer. Clones were read by immunoSEQ multiplex PCR, and TCRdb kept only the in-frame ones, dropping some. The sample lists about 30,000 clones, roughly 87% seen once, with roughly 7% in the top ten. This CDR3 is built from 19 residues. The ends lost 1 base at V and 3 bases at J; junction bases unmatched: 13. Germline assignment: CDR1 KGHSH and CDR2 LQKENI. The specimen was peripheral blood, collected before any cancer treatment. The sequence derives from a male donor at least 60 years old with stage I lung adenocarcinoma. J is TRBJ2-4 and V is TRBV18; 9 bases are shared with TRBD2. CDR3 in amino acids: CASSPLQPSGVEGKNIQYF. The DNA for the CDR3 is TGTGCCAGCTCACCACTTCAGCCTAGCGGGGTAGAAGGCAAAAACATTCAGTACTTC. Using reference TRBV18 and TRBJ2-4 for the parts outside the CDR3, the full variable domain is NAGVMQNPRHLVRRRGQEARLRCSPMKGHSHVYWYRQLPEEGLKFMVYLQKENIIDESGMPKERFSAEFPKEGPSILRIQQVVRGDSAAYFCASSPLQPSGVEGKNIQYFGAGTRLSVL.